These 27 T cell receptor beta chains share one sample of origin, sequenced in a study of yellow fever vaccine responses in identical twins. TCRdb re-analysed the RT-PCR reads in MiXCR, keeping a single row per CDR3 protein. This sample carries roughly 4,400 distinct CDR3 sequences, approximately 83% of them seen once, and the ten largest clones take 2.9%. Sample: T cells from blood (PBMCs), unsorted or a sorted subset (not recorded which), taken before or after yellow fever vaccination (not recorded which). These TCRs come from a woman aged 18-29 years who received the yellow fever vaccine.

The chain carries TRBV13 and TRBJ2-4, with 7 bases matching TRBD1. There are 16 residues in the CDR3. V was clipped by 7 bases and J by 4 bases; unmatched bases: 13. Germline V gives CDR1 PRHDT, CDR2 FYEKMQ (reference sequence). As DNA, the CDR3 is TGTGCCAGCACCCCTATGCTACCGGGACAGAAAAACATTCAGTACTTC. It yields the protein CASTPMLPGQKNIQYF.

The chain is built from TRBV19 and TRBJ1-1; no reliable D call. The germline gives CDR1 LNHDA, CDR2 SQIVND (reference sequence). The length of the CDR3 is 12 residues. Trimming left V 6 bases short and J 4 bases short, with 9 bases between. CDR3 nucleotide sequence: TGTGCCAGTAGAACGTCGGGCACTGAAGCTTTCTTT. This gives the protein CASRTSGTEAFF.

The chain combines TRBV7-2 with TRBJ2-3, with 8 bases aligning to TRBD2. The CDR3 runs to 14 residues. Germline assignment: CDR1 SGHTA and CDR2 FQGNSA. J lost 6 bases, V lost 0 bases, and 2 bases had no gene match. The CDR3 sequence: CASSLAGLVDTQYF. The CDR3 bases are TGTGCCAGCAGCTTAGCGGGACTAGTTGATACGCAGTATTTT.

This chain uses TRBV7-8 with TRBJ2-1, with 7 bases that match TRBD2. There are 16 residues in the CDR3. From germline, CDR1 is SGHVS and CDR2 FQNEAQ. V lost 2 bases to trimming and J lost 5 bases; unmatched junction nucleotides: 9. In nucleotides, the CDR3 is TGTGCCAGCAGCTTATTGGGCGGGGAGGGGCACAATGAGCAGTTCTTC. Amino acid sequence: CASSLLGGEGHNEQFF. Together with reference TRBV7-8 and TRBJ2-1, the CDR3 gives the full variable domain: GAGVSQSPRYKVAKRGQDVALRCDPISGHVSLFWYQQALGQGPEFLTYFQNEAQLDKSGLPSDRFFAERPEGSVSTLKIQRTQQEDSAVYLCASSLLGGEGHNEQFFGPGTRLTVL.

The V and J genes are TRBV14 and TRBJ1-2, with TRBD1 identical over 7 bases. The CDR3 sequence is 16 residues long. Germline trimming cut 0 bases from V and 4 bases from J; bases unmatched to any gene: 8. Germline CDR1 is SGHDN and CDR2 is FVKESK. Written as DNA, the CDR3 is TGTGCCAGCAGCCAAGAAGATCAGGGGGTACTCTATGGCTACACCTTC. This gives the protein CASSQEDQGVLYGYTF.

Only a few counts were recorded for this clonotype. The chain is built from TRBV12-3 or TRBV12-4 and TRBJ2-5; a possible D gene is TRBD2 (6 bases). V was clipped by 3 bases and J by 5 bases, with 7 bases between them. The CDR3 is 12 residues long. CDR3 nucleotide sequence: TGTGCCAGCAGTTTGGAGGGTGAGACCCAGTACTTC. Translated, it gives CASSLEGETQYF.

The CDR3 DNA sequence: TGCAGCGTTGAGCGGGAGACCTCGAACACCGGGGAGCTGTTTTTT. This sequence encodes CSVERETSNTGELFF. The J gene is TRBJ2-2, the V gene TRBV29-1, with TRBD2 matching over 7 bases. The CDR3 totals 15 residues. Germline CDR1 SQVTM, CDR2 ANQGSEA. The V segment lost 3 bases and the J segment 0 bases; nucleotides outside the gene matches: 4.

As DNA, the CDR3 is TGTGCCAGCAGCGGAGGGACAGGGGGCCTTGTTGACAATGAGCAGTTCTTC. Its translation: CASSGGTGGLVDNEQFF. The chain links TRBV13 to TRBJ2-1, with TRBD1 matching over 12 bases. CDR3 length: 17 residues. With 5 bases clipped from V and 5 bases from J, the junction kept 10 bases outside the gene matches. Per germline, CDR1 PRHDT and CDR2 FYEKMQ (reference sequence).

The rearrangement links TRBV12-3 or TRBV12-4 to TRBJ2-1; TRBD2 agrees at 12 bases. This CDR3 is 15 amino acids long. Trimming cost V 5 bases and J 4 bases; bases outside gene matches: 3. This CDR3 is CASSVGLAGYNEQFF. The CDR3 coding sequence is TGTGCCAGCAGTGTAGGACTAGCGGGGTACAATGAGCAGTTCTTC.

This clonotype was found a few times. The rearrangement uses TRBV4-1 and TRBJ1-2; 7 bases are shared with TRBD1. V was pared by 2 bases and J by 4 bases, with 10 bases of the junction left unmatched. Germline V gives CDR1 MGHRA, CDR2 YSYEKL. This CDR3 is built from 16 residues. This CDR3 is CASSQRIGDRFYGYTF. CDR3 in DNA: TGCGCCAGCAGCCAAAGAATCGGGGACAGATTCTATGGCTACACCTTC.

CDR3 protein: CASSQAIGVTGELFF. The CDR3 coding sequence is TGCGCCAGCAGCCAAGCAATAGGGGTCACCGGGGAGCTGTTTTTT. The rearrangement joins TRBV4-1 to TRBJ2-2, with D possibly matching TRBD1 (5 bases). The CDR3 totals 15 residues. V lost 1 base and J lost 4, with 10 bases in between. In germline, CDR1 is MGHRA, CDR2 YSYEKL.

The J gene is TRBJ2-7, the V gene TRBV19, with D perhaps TRBD2 (6 bases). V lost 5 bases, J lost 2 bases, and 13 bases lay in between. The CDR3 loop spans 14 amino acids. Per the germline V gene, CDR1 is LNHDA and CDR2 is SQIVND (reference sequence). The CDR3 spells CASSPGVAAYEQYF. CDR3 nucleotides: TGTGCCAGTAGTCCCGGGGTAGCGGCCTACGAGCAGTACTTC.

CDR3 sequence: CASSSDRETLYNEQFF. DNA for the CDR3: TGTGCCAGCAGCTCAGACAGGGAAACCCTCTACAATGAGCAGTTCTTC. V and J are TRBV7-1 and TRBJ2-1; D may be TRBD1 (6 bases). TRBV7-1 is classed as an ORF, of uncertain function. Trimming pared 1 base from V and 3 bases from J, leaving 13 bases between. CDR3 length: 16 residues.

V is TRBV11-1 and J is TRBJ2-7, with D perhaps TRBD1 (6 bases). This CDR3 region has 14 residues. Germline values: CDR1 SGHAT, CDR2 FQDESV (reference sequence). Deletions cut 0 bases from V and 3 bases from J, with 9 bases between. The CDR3 DNA is TGTGCCAGCAGCTTAGCGCACAGGGACTACGAGCAGTACTTC. This sequence encodes CASSLAHRDYEQYF.

The rearrangement joins TRBV11-1 to TRBJ2-7, with 7 positions matching TRBD1. This CDR3 has 16 amino acids. The ends lost 4 bases at V and 0 bases at J; junction bases unmatched: 9. CDR1 and CDR2 from the germline V gene are SGHAT and FQDESV (reference sequence). The CDR3 reads CASSSHRQGNSYEQYF. The CDR3 coding sequence is TGTGCCAGCAGCTCCCATAGACAGGGCAACTCCTACGAGCAGTACTTC.

The rearrangement joins TRBV7-6 to TRBJ2-3; D is unclear. Germline CDR1 and CDR2: SGHVS and FNYEAQ. Trimming removed 5 bases at V and 6 bases at J, with 18 bases between. The CDR3 is 15 residues long. Here the CDR3 reads CASSLQTPYTDTQYF. CDR3 DNA: TGTGCCAGCAGCCTGCAGACTCCCTACACCGATACGCAGTATTTT.

This clonotype showed up just a few times. The chain uses TRBV18 and TRBJ2-3; D remains unclear. This CDR3 spans 12 amino acids. From germline, CDR1 is KGHSH and CDR2 LQKENI. Deletions cut 6 bases from V and 6 bases from J, with 10 bases between. This CDR3 reads CASSRAGDTQYF. In nucleotides, the CDR3 is TGTGCCAGCTCGCGAGCTGGGGATACGCAGTATTTT.

The chain recombines TRBV11-1 with TRBJ2-1, with D possibly matching TRBD1 (5 bases). The germline V gene encodes CDR1 SGHAT and CDR2 FQDESV (reference sequence). This CDR3 is 13 amino acids long. The V end was cut by 4 bases, the J end by 8 bases, with 12 bases between. The CDR3 reads CASSYPSTDEQFF. The CDR3 bases are TGTGCCAGCAGCTACCCCTCGACAGATGAGCAGTTCTTC. The whole variable domain, filled in from reference TRBV11-1 and TRBJ2-1, reads EAEVAQSPRYKITEKSQAVAFWCDPISGHATLYWYRQILGQGPELLVQFQDESVVDDSQLPKDRFSAERLKGVDSTLKIQPAELGDSAMYLCASSYPSTDEQFFGPGTRLTVL.

The chain joins TRBV20-1 to TRBJ2-1; unclear D gene. Germline loops: CDR1 DFQATT, CDR2 SNEGSKA (reference sequence). Trimming cost V 4 bases and J 1 base, with 11 bases left between them. The CDR3 is 14 residues long. The CDR3: CSAKDGSSYNEQFF. Here the CDR3 DNA reads TGCAGTGCTAAAGACGGATCTTCCTACAATGAGCAGTTCTTC.

The rearrangement joins TRBV2 to TRBJ2-1, with 7 bases that match TRBD2. CDR1 and CDR2 (germline): SNHLY, FYNNEI. CDR3 length: 14 amino acids. The V segment lost 3 bases and the J segment 7 bases; nucleotides outside the gene matches: 6. CDR3: CASSEVISGNEQFF. The CDR3 bases are TGTGCCAGCAGTGAGGTGATTAGCGGGAATGAGCAGTTCTTC.

The V and J genes are TRBV6-2 or TRBV6-3 and TRBJ2-7; 11 bases are shared with TRBD1. The germline CDR1 and CDR2 sequences are MNHEY and SVGEGT. The CDR3 contains 15 residues. V shed 0 bases and J 3 bases; nucleotides not matched to a gene: 1. The CDR3 spells CASSYSDRGHYEQYF. The DNA of the CDR3 is TGTGCCAGCAGTTACTCGGACAGGGGGCACTACGAGCAGTACTTC.

V is TRBV23-1 and J is TRBJ1-2; D remains unclear. TRBV23-1 is assigned to the ORF class and has an uncertain function. The germline V and J ends were trimmed by 4 bases and 8 bases, with 23 bases remaining between them. CDR3 size: 16 residues. CDR3 protein: CASSLPTPPPARGYTF. CDR3 sequence (DNA): TGCGCCAGCAGTCTACCTACCCCACCACCTGCTAGGGGCTACACCTTC.

This clonotype has only a few counts. The rearrangement joins TRBV2 to TRBJ2-5; D may be TRBD1 or TRBD2 (6 bases each). Trimming removed 2 bases from V and 5 bases from J, with 12 bases in between. The CDR3 is 14 amino acids. CDR1 and CDR2 (germline): SNHLY, FYNNEI. CDR3 protein: CASSERGPGETQYF. The CDR3 nucleotides read TGTGCCAGCAGTGAACGGGGGCCTGGTGAGACCCAGTACTTC.

This clonotype was counted once. The rearrangement links TRBV7-6 to TRBJ2-7, with unresolved D. The germline V gene encodes CDR1 SGHVS and CDR2 FNYEAQ. This CDR3 contains 13 residues. The V end was cut by 5 bases, the J end by 3 bases, with 11 bases between. The CDR3 nucleotides are TGTGCCAGCAGCGCCAGCCCAGACTACGAGCAGTACTTC. It codes for CASSASPDYEQYF. The full variable domain, in which reference TRBV7-6 and TRBJ2-7 provide the parts outside the CDR3, is GAGVSQSPRYKVTKRGQDVALRCDPISGHVSLYWYRQALGQGPEFLTYFNYEAQQDKSGLPNDRFSAERPEGSISTLTIQRTEQRDSAMYRCASSASPDYEQYFGPGTRLTVT.

The genes are TRBV12-3 or TRBV12-4 and TRBJ2-1, with 8 positions matching TRBD1. V was pared by 2 bases and J by 8 bases, with 11 bases of the junction left unmatched. This CDR3 has 16 residues. As DNA, the CDR3 is TGTGCCAGCAGTTTAACGCTGGCAGGGGGCGGATATGAGCAGTTCTTC. Protein sequence: CASSLTLAGGGYEQFF.

V gene TRBV19 combines with J gene TRBJ1-6; unclear D gene. Germline CDR1 reads LNHDA; CDR2 reads SQIVND (reference sequence). The CDR3 length is 12 residues. Trimming took 3 bases from V and 8 from J, leaving 5 bases between them. The CDR3 DNA reads TGTGCCAGTAGTATTGCGGATTCACCCCTCCACTTT. Its translation is CASSIADSPLHF. The complete variable domain, with remaining parts taken from reference TRBV19 and TRBJ1-6, reads DGGITQSPKYLFRKEGQNVTLSCEQNLNHDAMYWYRQDPGQGLRLIYYSQIVNDFQKGDIAEGYSVSREKKESFPLTVTSAQKNPTAFYLCASSIADSPLHFGNGTRLTVT.

This chain connects TRBV12-3 or TRBV12-4 to TRBJ2-1; 8 bases match TRBD2. There are 19 residues in the CDR3. Trimming removed 7 bases from V and 1 base from J; junction bases left unmatched: 18. The CDR3 bases are TGTGCCAGCAACCCCGGTCGCGGGAGGATTTCTAAATCCTACAATGAGCAGTTCTTC. Residues: CASNPGRGRISKSYNEQFF.